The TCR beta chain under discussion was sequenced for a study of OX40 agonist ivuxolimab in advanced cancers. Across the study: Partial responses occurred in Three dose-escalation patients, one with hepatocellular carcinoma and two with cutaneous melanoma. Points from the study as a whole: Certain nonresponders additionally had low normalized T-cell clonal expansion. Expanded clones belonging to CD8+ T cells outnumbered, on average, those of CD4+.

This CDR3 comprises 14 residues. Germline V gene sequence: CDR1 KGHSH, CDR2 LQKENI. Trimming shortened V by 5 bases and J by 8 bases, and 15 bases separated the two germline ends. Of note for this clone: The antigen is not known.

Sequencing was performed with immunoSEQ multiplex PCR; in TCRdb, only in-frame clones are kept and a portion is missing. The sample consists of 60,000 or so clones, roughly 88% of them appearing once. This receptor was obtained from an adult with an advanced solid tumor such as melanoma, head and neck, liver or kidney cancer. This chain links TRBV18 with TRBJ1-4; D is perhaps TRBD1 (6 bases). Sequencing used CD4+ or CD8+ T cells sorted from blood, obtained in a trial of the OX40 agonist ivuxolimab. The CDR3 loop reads CASSEGVQEEKLFF. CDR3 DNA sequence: TGTGCCAGCTCAGAGGGGGTCCAAGAAGAAAAACTGTTTTTT. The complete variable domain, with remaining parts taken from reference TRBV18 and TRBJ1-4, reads NAGVMQNPRHLVRRRGQEARLRCSPMKGHSHVYWYRQLPEEGLKFMVYLQKENIIDESGMPKERFSAEFPKEGPSILRIQQVVRGDSAAYFCASSEGVQEEKLFFGSGTQLSVL.